A single sample gave rise to the 32 T cell receptor beta chains below, sequenced in a study of molecular identifiers for immune sequencing clone quantification. Each CDR3 protein is one row after TCRdb ran MiXCR on the PCR reads. The table includes about 330,000 distinct CDR3 sequences, 24% detected once. Sequencing used naive CD8+ T cells from blood, with Jurkat cell RNA spiked in. The subset: FACS-sorted CD8+CD4-CCR7+CD45RA+ naive T cells. All receptors derive from a human donor in good health. Some libraries in this study had Jurkat cell RNA spiked in.

Worth noting for this clonotype: A much larger clone lies one base from this, so it may be a read error. This rearrangement joins TRBV2 to TRBJ1-5; D not resolved. The CDR3 is 14 amino acids. The germline gives CDR1 SNHLY, CDR2 FYNNEI. CDR3 region: CASSEYGVNQPRHF. The CDR3 DNA reads TGTGCCAGCAGTGAATACGGCGTCAATCAGCCCCGGCATTTT.

This clonotype was detected many times. The chain combines TRBV6-2 or TRBV6-3 with TRBJ2-7, with TRBD2 as a possible D gene (5 bases). V lost 5 bases to trimming and J lost 4 bases, with 6 bases between them. The length of the CDR3 is 11 residues. CDR1 MNHEY and CDR2 SVGEGT come from the germline V gene. CDR3 region: CASSGLYEQYF. In DNA form, the CDR3 reads TGTGCCAGCAGTGGACTGTACGAGCAGTACTTC.

The chain uses TRBV12-3 or TRBV12-4 and TRBJ1-1; perhaps TRBD1 as D (5 bases). Trimming cost V 7 bases and J 4 bases, with 13 bases left between them. The CDR3 spans 13 residues. The CDR3, as DNA: TGTGCCAGCACCGAAGTAGGGGCCACTGAAGCTTTCTTT. Translation gives CASTEVGATEAFF.

With respect to this clonotype: Germline is not matched at one junction end, which may reflect a read error. The rearrangement joins TRBV4-3 to TRBJ2-1; D might be TRBD1 (6 bases). The germline V gene encodes CDR1 LGHNA and CDR2 YSLEER. The CDR3 consists of 17 residues. The CDR3 protein is CASSQEFTGYSYDEQFF. In DNA form, the CDR3 reads TGCGCCAGCAGCCAAGAATTCACAGGGTACTCCTACGATGAGCAGTTCTTC.

This clonotype was seen a few times. The chain is built from TRBV28 and TRBJ1-2, with unresolved D. The CDR3 sequence is 14 residues long. Germline V gene data show CDR1 as MDHEN and CDR2 as SYDVKM. V gave up 3 bases and J gave up 3 bases, with 11 bases separating them. For the CDR3, the DNA is TGTGCCAGCAGTTTGCCCACCGGATACTATGGCTACACCTTC. Protein: CASSLPTGYYGYTF.

About this clonotype: A clone one base away is much larger, so this may be a read error. V is TRBV4-1 and J is TRBJ2-3, with 8 bases matching TRBD1. Germline CDR1 MGHRA, CDR2 YSYEKL. This CDR3 contains 16 residues. The CDR3 region is CASSQTGGSGTATQYF. The DNA for the CDR3 is TGCGCCAGCAGCCAAACAGGGGGTTCGGGCACAGCTACGCAGTATTTT.

This clonotype has at least ten counts. This rearrangement joins TRBV5-4 to TRBJ1-1; a weak D match, TRBD1 (5 bases). The CDR3 has 15 amino acids. The V and J ends lost 7 bases and 1 base respectively, with 17 bases between them. The V gene's germline CDR1 is SGHNT and CDR2 YYREEE (reference sequence). CDR3 DNA sequence: TGTGCCAGCCTCCGGGCTGGGGCAGGGAACACTGAAGCTTTCTTT. As protein: CASLRAGAGNTEAFF. Full variable domain (rest looked up from reference TRBV5-4 and TRBJ1-1): ETGVTQSPTHLIKTRGQQVTLRCSSQSGHNTVSWYQQALGQGPQFIFQYYREEENGRGNFPPRFSGLQFPNYSSELNVNALELDDSALYLCASLRAGAGNTEAFFGQGTRLTVV.

About this clonotype itself: A much larger clone lies a single base off, so this may be a read error. The rearrangement joins TRBV27 to TRBJ2-7; D unresolved. V was clipped by 8 bases and J by 6 bases, with 14 bases between them. The V gene's germline CDR1 is MNHEY and CDR2 SMNVEV (reference sequence). The CDR3 totals 12 residues. CDR3 protein: CASGPPGAEQYF. The CDR3 DNA reads TGTGCCAGCGGTCCTCCCGGTGCCGAGCAGTACTTC.

The sample holds many counts of this clonotype. The chain uses TRBV4-3 and TRBJ1-3; unclear D gene. Germline CDR1 and CDR2: LGHNA and YSLEER. This CDR3 spans 16 amino acids. The ends were cut back, 0 bases at V and 4 bases at J, with 13 bases in the middle. As DNA, the CDR3 is TGCGCCAGCAGCCAAGATCTCCCTGTGGGCGGAAACACCATATATTTT. Protein sequence: CASSQDLPVGGNTIYF.

This clonotype was counted many times. For the CDR3, the DNA is TGTGCCAGTAGTATTGTGGGAAATGGGGCCAACGTCCTGACTTTC. Encoded protein: CASSIVGNGANVLTF. The genes are TRBV19 and TRBJ2-6; D is uncertain. The CDR3 covers 15 residues. Germline CDR1 reads LNHDA; CDR2 reads SQIVND (reference sequence). V lost 3 bases, J lost 3 bases, and 9 bases lay in between.

This clonotype occurred many times. V and J are TRBV28 and TRBJ1-4; no clear D gene. Deletions cut 6 bases from V and 2 bases from J, with 13 bases between. Germline lookup yields CDR1 MDHEN and CDR2 SYDVKM. This CDR3 region has 15 residues. CDR3 DNA: TGTGCCAGCAGGATCCTCGACAACACTAATGAAAAACTGTTTTTT. It specifies CASRILDNTNEKLFF.

This clonotype was observed at least ten times. This sequence joins TRBV5-4 and TRBJ1-6, with a weak D call TRBD1 (5 bases). This CDR3 is built from 15 residues. Germline lookup yields CDR1 SGHNT and CDR2 YYREEE (reference sequence). Trimming pared 0 bases from V and 10 bases from J, leaving 14 bases between. This CDR3 reads CASSLEKISGSPLHF. The CDR3, as DNA: TGTGCCAGCAGCTTGGAAAAAATCTCAGGGTCACCCCTCCACTTT.

This clonotype was recorded at least ten times. The chain recombines TRBV18 with TRBJ2-3, with D unresolved. CDR1 and CDR2 (germline): KGHSH, LQKENI. The CDR3 runs to 11 residues. Trimming stripped 8 bases from V and 3 bases from J, with 6 bases between. The CDR3, as DNA: TGTGCCAGCCCCGGGACAGATACGCAGTATTTT. Translation: CASPGTDTQYF.

This chain connects TRBV14 to TRBJ2-1, with unresolved D. V lost 0 bases to trimming and J lost 10 bases, with 10 bases between them. Germline V gives CDR1 SGHDN, CDR2 FVKESK. This CDR3 has 13 residues. The CDR3 region has the DNA TGTGCCAGCAGCCAAGATTCGCCTCTGGAGCAGTTCTTC. Protein: CASSQDSPLEQFF.

The V call is TRBV5-1, the J call TRBJ2-3; no clear D gene. The CDR3 is 14 residues long. V was shortened by 2 bases and J by 0 bases, with 7 bases between the two germline ends. Germline V lookup: CDR1 SGHRS, CDR2 YFSETQ. The CDR3, as DNA: TGCGCCAGCAGCTTTGTCTCTAGCACAGATACGCAGTATTTT. Protein product: CASSFVSSTDTQYF.

This chain joins TRBV6-2 or TRBV6-3 and TRBJ2-4, with a possible D match to TRBD2 (6 bases). Germline values: CDR1 MNHEY, CDR2 SVGEGT. The V end was cut by 5 bases, the J end by 6 bases, with 11 bases between. This CDR3 is 13 amino acids long. The CDR3 spells CASSDAGPNIQYF. The CDR3 DNA is TGTGCCAGCAGTGACGCGGGACCAAACATTCAGTACTTC.

This clonotype was detected a few times. The genes are TRBV5-4 and TRBJ2-7, with a possible D match to TRBD1 (5 bases). The CDR3 length is 12 residues. The V gene lost 4 bases and the J gene lost 3 bases, with 8 bases spanning the gap. In germline, CDR1 is SGHNT, CDR2 YYREEE (reference sequence). The chain's CDR3 is CASSLRDYEQYF. Here the CDR3 DNA reads TGTGCCAGCAGCCTCAGGGACTACGAGCAGTACTTC.

This clonotype showed up just a few times. This sequence joins TRBV7-6 and TRBJ2-2, with 9 bases fitting TRBD1. The CDR3 is made up of 17 amino acids. V was clipped by 4 bases and J by 4 bases; unmatched bases: 10. The germline gives CDR1 SGHVS, CDR2 FNYEAQ. The CDR3 loop is CASSSTTGGVVTGELFF. DNA of the CDR3: TGTGCCAGCAGCTCAACTACAGGGGGCGTCGTCACCGGGGAGCTGTTTTTT.

This clonotype was picked up many times. V usage is TRBV5-1 and J usage is TRBJ1-1; D call uncertain. V lost 0 bases, J lost 1 base, and 16 bases lay in between. Germline loops: CDR1 SGHRS, CDR2 YFSETQ. This CDR3 is built from 17 residues. The CDR3: CASSLGSSVAANTEAFF. The CDR3 DNA reads as TGCGCCAGCAGCTTGGGGTCGTCGGTGGCGGCGAACACTGAAGCTTTCTTT.

This clonotype was seen repeatedly, ten times or more. The chain couples TRBV28 to TRBJ2-4; D may match TRBD1 or TRBD2 (5 bases each). Germline assignment: CDR1 MDHEN and CDR2 SYDVKM. V was cut by 2 bases and J by 5 bases, with 10 bases left in between. The CDR3 sequence is 14 residues long. The CDR3 region has the DNA TGTGCCAGCAGTTTAAGAGGGGTCCAAAACATTCAGTACTTC. This encodes CASSLRGVQNIQYF. Looking up the rest from reference TRBV28 and TRBJ2-4 gives the full variable domain: DVKVTQSSRYLVKRTGEKVFLECVQDMDHENMFWYRQDPGLGLRLIYFSYDVKMKEKGDIPEGYSVSREKKERFSLILESASTNQTSMYLCASSLRGVQNIQYFGAGTRLSVL.

This clonotype showed up just a few times. CDR3 residues: CASSLWAGGTEQYF. The DNA for the CDR3 is TGTGCCAGCAGTTTATGGGCCGGGGGCACCGAGCAGTACTTC. The chain uses TRBV27 and TRBJ2-7, with D perhaps matching TRBD1 or TRBD2 (6 bases each). Per germline, CDR1 MNHEY and CDR2 SMNVEV (reference sequence). This CDR3 comprises 14 residues. Trimming took off 1 base at V and 6 bases at J, with 13 bases between the two ends.

Of note for this clonotype: The junction departs from germline at one end; a sequencing error may be responsible. The V and J genes are TRBV7-9 and TRBJ2-2; the D gene is possibly TRBD1 (5 bases). The CDR3 runs 14 residues. In germline, CDR1 is SEHNR, CDR2 FQNEAQ (reference sequence). Here the CDR3 DNA reads TGTGCCAGCGGCTTATCAGGGTACGCCGGGGAGCTGTTTTTT. Its translation: CASGLSGYAGELFF.

This clonotype turned up a few times. The chain has TRBV30 and TRBJ2-7; D gene ambiguous. The CDR3 runs to 13 residues. Trimming pared 3 bases from V and 3 bases from J, leaving 12 bases between. Germline V CDR1 and CDR2: GTSNPN, SVGIG (reference sequence). The CDR3 region is CAWSYGPNYEQYF. The CDR3 DNA is TGTGCCTGGAGCTACGGACCCAACTACGAGCAGTACTTC.

Comments on this clonotype: Relative to the germline gene, one junction end is altered; a read error may explain this. The CDR3: CASSITYGRNGQFF. DNA of the CDR3: TGTGCCAGTAGTATTACTTACGGCCGCAATGGGCAGTTCTTC. The V call is TRBV19, the J call TRBJ2-1, with D unresolved. Germline lookup yields CDR1 LNHDA and CDR2 SQIVND (reference sequence). The CDR3 consists of 14 residues.

CDR3: CASSQDPPRGSVGETQYF. DNA for the CDR3: TGCGCCAGCAGCCAAGATCCCCCCCGGGGGTCTGTCGGGGAGACCCAGTACTTC. The rearrangement uses TRBV4-3 and TRBJ2-5; tentative D call: TRBD2 (6 bases). The CDR3 runs 18 residues. In germline, CDR1 is LGHNA, CDR2 YSLEER. V gave up 0 bases and J gave up 5 bases, with 22 bases separating them.

This clonotype was seen a few times. V usage is TRBV11-2 and J usage is TRBJ1-6; D unresolved. Germline-derived CDR1 and CDR2 are SGHAT and FQNNGV. The CDR3 contains 14 residues. The V gene lost 3 bases and the J gene lost 13 bases, with 16 bases spanning the gap. This chain's CDR3 is CASSFTDGRFPLHF. The CDR3 DNA reads as TGTGCCAGCAGCTTCACGGACGGTCGTTTTCCCCTCCACTTT.

The table lists this clonotype with many counts. This chain connects TRBV2 to TRBJ1-4; D unclear. Germline V gene sequence: CDR1 SNHLY, CDR2 FYNNEI. CDR3 length: 15 amino acids. Trimming removed 8 bases from V and 0 bases from J, with 13 bases in between. CDR3 sequence (DNA): TGTGCCAGCCTAAAAAGTCTCGCAACTAATGAAAAACTGTTTTTT. This codes for CASLKSLATNEKLFF.

The chain recombines TRBV11-2 with TRBJ2-3, with D perhaps given as TRBD1 or TRBD2 (6 bases each). Looked up from germline, CDR1 is SGHAT and CDR2 is FQNNGV. The V gene lost 5 bases and the J gene lost 3 bases, with 21 bases spanning the gap. The length of the CDR3 is 17 residues. As DNA, the CDR3 is TGTGCCAGCAGCCTCATGTCCGCGGGAAGGGGGACAGATACGCAGTATTTT. Protein: CASSLMSAGRGTDTQYF.

This clonotype has just a few counts. The chain has TRBV5-5 and TRBJ2-7, with 7 bases lining up with TRBD2. The CDR3 loop spans 15 amino acids. V lost 2 bases to trimming and J lost 5 bases; unmatched junction nucleotides: 10. CDR1 is SGHKS, CDR2 YYEKEE, per germline (reference sequence). CDR3 DNA: TGTGCCAGCAGCTTCGTGAGGGGAGGGCCCGACGAGCAGTACTTC. Translated: CASSFVRGGPDEQYF.

The chain has TRBV7-9 and TRBJ2-7; D may be TRBD1 or TRBD2 (5 bases each). CDR1 is SEHNR, CDR2 FQNEAQ, per germline (reference sequence). The CDR3 runs 15 residues. The V end lost 5 bases, the J end lost 6 bases, and 20 bases lay between the germline ends. The CDR3 DNA reads as TGTGCCAGCAGCGCCTCCGGGACGCCCTTGGGCGAGCAGTACTTC. It encodes CASSASGTPLGEQYF.

A remark on this clonotype: The junction shows a germline mismatch at one end, possibly a read error. The chain employs TRBV9 and TRBJ2-7; 9 nucleotides align to TRBD1. CDR3 size: 14 residues. CDR1 is SGDLS and CDR2 is YYNGEE in the germline V gene. The CDR3 DNA reads TGTGCCAGCAGCACCGGGACAGGGCCCTACGAGCAGTGCTTC. This encodes CASSTGTGPYEQCF.

Comments on this clonotype: At one of its ends the junction is not consistent with the germline gene, which may arise from a read error. The rearrangement uses TRBV20-1 and TRBJ1-4; D unresolved. Germline V lookup: CDR1 DFQATT, CDR2 SNEGSKA (reference sequence). This CDR3 spans 16 amino acids. The CDR3 reads CSAGDPGAATNEKLFF. Written as DNA, the CDR3 is TGCAGTGCTGGAGACCCAGGAGCGGCAACTAATGAAAAACTGTTTTTT.